Each of the 27 T cell receptor beta chains below was sequenced from the same sample in a study of T-cell memory formation after mild COVID-19. TCRdb reprocessed the 5' RACE reads with MiXCR, giving one entry per CDR3 protein. The sample lists about 430,000 distinct CDR3 sequences; about a sixth were seen once. The sequencing sample was made of PBMCs or a T cell subset sorted from them (not recorded which). Every receptor here comes from a man aged 18 to 29 who had mild COVID-19 (a few samples of this study predate the infection). Cell type and time point are not known.

This chain uses TRBV15 with TRBJ1-2; no clear D. This CDR3 comprises 13 residues. V was clipped by 2 bases and J by 1 base, with 5 bases between them. In germline, CDR1 is LNHNV, CDR2 YYDKDF (reference sequence). The CDR3 loop is CATSRNFNYGYTF. The CDR3 nucleotides are TGTGCCACCAGCAGAAACTTTAACTATGGCTACACCTTC.

V gene TRBV4-1 combines with J gene TRBJ1-1, with D possibly matching TRBD1 (6 bases). Germline V gene sequence: CDR1 MGHRA, CDR2 YSYEKL. V shed 0 bases and J shed 0 bases, with 14 bases lying between them. The CDR3 extends over 17 amino acids. CDR3 amino acids: CASSQDSSQGMNTEAFF. The CDR3 DNA follows: TGCGCCAGCAGCCAAGATTCCTCCCAGGGGATGAACACTGAAGCTTTCTTT.

This clonotype has more than one count but fewer than ten. This chain uses TRBV12-3 or TRBV12-4 with TRBJ2-1; possible D gene TRBD1, 6 bases. V lost 8 bases and J 4 bases, leaving 12 bases between the germline ends. The CDR3 extends over 13 amino acids. In DNA form, the CDR3 reads TGTGCCAGCCGAACGACAGGTTACAATGAGCAGTTCTTC. It translates to CASRTTGYNEQFF.

The chain employs TRBV10-2 and TRBJ2-7; D is ambiguous. CDR1 is WSHSY and CDR2 is SAAADI in the germline V gene. The CDR3 totals 15 residues. The V gene lost 0 bases and the J gene lost 0 bases, with 9 bases spanning the gap. The CDR3 loop reads CASSESHYFSYEQYF. The CDR3, as DNA: TGCGCCAGCAGTGAGTCTCACTATTTCTCCTACGAGCAGTACTTC.

This clonotype occurred a few times. The V and J genes are TRBV21-1 and TRBJ1-1. TRBV21-1 is a known pseudogene. This CDR3 spans 16 amino acids. The chain's CDR3 is CASSSVSSAENTEAFF. CDR3 in DNA: TGTGCCAGCAGCAGCGTTTCTTCGGCGGAGAACACTGAAGCTTTCTTT.

This chain connects TRBV30 to TRBJ1-6; D remains ambiguous. This CDR3 has 15 amino acids. CDR1 and CDR2 (germline): GTSNPN, SVGIG (reference sequence). Trimming removed 1 base from V and 1 base from J, with 8 bases in between. CDR3 region: CAWSERQSYNSPLHF. Here the CDR3 DNA reads TGTGCCTGGAGTGAAAGGCAATCCTATAATTCACCCCTCCACTTT.

This clonotype was observed a few times. This chain connects TRBV20-1 to TRBJ2-5; D may be TRBD2 (6 bases). There are 15 residues in the CDR3. V lost 3 bases and J lost 5, with 19 bases in between. Germline assignment: CDR1 DFQATT and CDR2 SNEGSKA (reference sequence). CDR3 amino acids: CSASVGGSSVETQYF. The CDR3 DNA follows: TGCAGTGCTAGTGTTGGAGGGTCGTCGGTGGAGACCCAGTACTTC.

This clonotype was detected only a few times. The chain uses TRBV18 and TRBJ2-4; D perhaps matches TRBD2 (5 bases). Trimming took off 2 bases at V and 0 bases at J, with 8 bases between the two ends. The CDR3 consists of 15 residues. The germline gives CDR1 KGHSH, CDR2 LQKENI. CDR3 protein: CASSPWTLAKNIQYF. CDR3 nucleotide sequence: TGTGCCAGCTCACCATGGACTCTAGCCAAAAACATTCAGTACTTC.

The genes are TRBV20-1 and TRBJ2-1; no definite D call. The V and J ends lost 2 bases and 7 bases respectively, with 6 bases between them. The CDR3 totals 11 residues. Germline lookup yields CDR1 DFQATT and CDR2 SNEGSKA (reference sequence). CDR3 sequence: CSARYLNEQFF. CDR3 DNA: TGCAGTGCTAGATACTTAAATGAGCAGTTCTTC.

The chain couples TRBV4-3 to TRBJ2-3, with D possibly matching TRBD2 (6 bases). Germline assignment: CDR1 LGHNA and CDR2 YSLEER. CDR3 size: 14 residues. V was trimmed by 0 bases and J by 4 bases, leaving 8 bases between them. The CDR3 region is CASSQEGGADTQYF. The CDR3 DNA sequence: TGCGCCAGCAGCCAAGAAGGCGGGGCAGATACGCAGTATTTT.

The rearrangement links TRBV5-1 to TRBJ2-3; D is undetermined. Trimming left V 2 bases short and J 8 bases short, with 18 bases between. Germline V gives CDR1 SGHRS, CDR2 YFSETQ. The CDR3 runs to 15 residues. The CDR3 DNA sequence: TGCGCCAGCAGCTTTGGGGTGGCGTTCATGAGTACGCAGTATTTT. Its translation: CASSFGVAFMSTQYF. The whole variable domain, remainder taken from reference TRBV5-1 and TRBJ2-3, is KAGVTQTPRYLIKTRGQQVTLSCSPISGHRSVSWYQQTPGQGLQFLFEYFSETQRNKGNFPGRFSGRQFSNSRSEMNVSTLELGDSALYLCASSFGVAFMSTQYFGPGTRLTVL.

This clonotype was seen more than once but under ten times. The rearrangement links TRBV7-2 to TRBJ1-5; 7 nucleotides align to TRBD1. CDR3 length equals 14 residues. The trim removed 4 bases at V and 4 bases at J, leaving 4 bases unmatched. Germline CDR1 SGHTA, CDR2 FQGNSA. CDR3 sequence reads: CASSYRGGNQPQHF. In nucleotides, the CDR3 is TGTGCCAGCAGCTACAGGGGAGGGAATCAGCCCCAGCATTTT.

This clonotype appeared a few times. V and J are TRBV11-2 and TRBJ1-1; 7 bases align to TRBD1. CDR3 length: 14 residues. V lost 5 bases to trimming and J lost 1 base; unmatched junction nucleotides: 4. Germline CDR1 reads SGHAT; CDR2 reads FQNNGV. The CDR3 DNA follows: TGTGCCAGCAGCCGAGGACAGGAGAACACTGAAGCTTTCTTT. Translating it yields CASSRGQENTEAFF.

V usage is TRBV6-2 or TRBV6-3 and J usage is TRBJ2-6, with 7 bases that match TRBD1. From germline, CDR1 is MNHEY and CDR2 SVGEGT. The V segment lost 0 bases and the J segment 2 bases; nucleotides outside the gene matches: 10. This CDR3 is built from 19 residues. The CDR3 here is CASSYSRDSYDPGANVLTF. The CDR3 bases are TGTGCCAGCAGTTACTCGAGGGACAGCTACGACCCTGGGGCCAACGTCCTGACTTTC.

The chain links TRBV20-1 to TRBJ1-6; 7 positions match TRBD1. This CDR3 is built from 15 residues. CDR1 is DFQATT and CDR2 is SNEGSKA in the germline V gene (reference sequence). The V gene end was trimmed by 0 bases and the J gene end by 10 bases; junction bases not matched to a gene: 9. CDR3 protein: CSARDRNRGDSPLHF. CDR3 coding DNA: TGCAGTGCTAGAGATCGGAACAGGGGAGACTCACCCCTCCACTTT.

V is TRBV27 and J is TRBJ2-3, with D perhaps assigned TRBD1 or TRBD2 (5 bases each). Germline V gene sequence: CDR1 MNHEY, CDR2 SMNVEV (reference sequence). Trimming removed 8 bases from V and 1 base from J, with 16 bases in between. The CDR3 has 15 residues. For the CDR3, the DNA is TGTGCCAGCTGGGACGTGGGACCCCGCACAGATACGCAGTATTTT. This codes for CASWDVGPRTDTQYF.

This clonotype was found a few times. This sequence joins TRBV19 and TRBJ2-1, with D uncertain. The V gene lost 6 bases and the J gene lost 0 bases, with 12 bases spanning the gap. CDR1 is LNHDA, CDR2 SQIVND, per germline (reference sequence). CDR3 size: 15 residues. As DNA, the CDR3 is TGTGCCAGTAGCTACCGGTCAGGCTCCTACAATGAGCAGTTCTTC. Translation: CASSYRSGSYNEQFF.

This chain's CDR3 is CATFWVTGELFF. Written as DNA, the CDR3 is TGTGCCACCTTTTGGGTCACCGGGGAGCTGTTTTTT. The chain combines TRBV7-9 with TRBJ2-2; D gene ambiguous. Per the germline V gene, CDR1 is SEHNR and CDR2 is FQNEAQ (reference sequence). V was cut by 10 bases and J by 4 bases, with 10 bases left in between. The CDR3 covers 12 residues.

This clonotype appeared many times. V gene TRBV13 combines with J gene TRBJ2-3; TRBD1 is a possible D gene (7 bases). This CDR3 is 17 amino acids long. CDR1 is PRHDT, CDR2 FYEKMQ, per germline (reference sequence). V lost 4 bases and J 2 bases, leaving 19 bases between the germline ends. CDR3 bases: TGTGCCAGCAGCTCCCGCCCGGAGGGGGCTCACACAGATACGCAGTATTTT. Translated: CASSSRPEGAHTDTQYF.

This chain connects TRBV18 to TRBJ1-1; D unresolved. Germline V gene sequence: CDR1 KGHSH, CDR2 LQKENI. The CDR3 consists of 13 residues. V was shortened by 0 bases and J by 6 bases, with 8 bases between the two germline ends. The CDR3: CASSPPSSAEAFF. In nucleotides, the CDR3 is TGTGCCAGCTCACCACCCTCCTCGGCTGAAGCTTTCTTT.

The chain recombines TRBV12-3 or TRBV12-4 with TRBJ1-6; D may be TRBD1 (6 bases). The CDR3 length is 14 residues. V lost 3 bases and J lost 10, with 13 bases in between. The CDR3 DNA is TGTGCCAGCAGTTTTGGGGGCGCGGGATCACCCCTCCACTTT. It is translated as CASSFGGAGSPLHF.

This clonotype was detected a few times. The J gene is TRBJ2-3, the V gene TRBV11-2, with unresolved D. The CDR3 is 15 amino acids. CDR1 is SGHAT and CDR2 is FQNNGV in the germline V gene. The V and J ends lost 0 bases and 1 base respectively, with 8 bases between them. CDR3 region: CASSLDYGRTDTQYF. The CDR3, as DNA: TGTGCCAGCAGCTTAGATTACGGCCGCACAGATACGCAGTATTTT.

This chain joins TRBV10-3 and TRBJ2-3, with 9 bases fitting TRBD1. V lost 6 bases, J lost 3 bases, and 4 bases stayed unmatched. The CDR3 is made up of 14 amino acids. The V gene's germline CDR1 is ENHRY and CDR2 SYGVKD. The CDR3 region has the DNA TGTGCCATCAGCGGGACAGGGTTGACAGATACGCAGTATTTT. Its protein product is CAISGTGLTDTQYF.

The chain recombines TRBV2 with TRBJ1-1; 11 bases are a match to TRBD1. The CDR3 has 13 residues. Germline loops: CDR1 SNHLY, CDR2 FYNNEI. The junction had 4 bases not matched to a gene; V was cut back by 8 bases and J by 5 bases. CDR3 coding DNA: TGTGCCAGCCTCGGGACAGGGGGTACTGAAGCTTTCTTT. Its translation is CASLGTGGTEAFF.

The V call is TRBV6-5, the J call TRBJ1-1; maybe TRBD1 (6 bases). Germline V lookup: CDR1 MNHEY, CDR2 SVGAGI. This CDR3 region has 14 residues. Trimming took off 2 bases at V and 7 bases at J, with 14 bases between the two ends. The CDR3 is CASSYAPGTSEAFF. CDR3 nucleotide sequence: TGTGCCAGCAGTTACGCCCCCGGGACAAGTGAAGCTTTCTTT.

The chain recombines TRBV30 with TRBJ2-2; 8 positions match TRBD1. The CDR3 has 14 residues. Trimming at V came to 7 bases and at J to 0 bases, leaving 4 bases not matched to a gene. Per germline, CDR1 GTSNPN and CDR2 SVGIG (reference sequence). In nucleotides, the CDR3 is TGTGCCTCTCCGGACAGGGCGAACACCGGGGAGCTGTTTTTT. It yields the protein CASPDRANTGELFF.

This clonotype was seen more than once but under ten times. This rearrangement joins TRBV4-3 to TRBJ2-1; no definite D call. The CDR3 loop spans 14 amino acids. Germline V gene data show CDR1 as LGHNA and CDR2 as YSLEER. The germline V and J ends were trimmed by 0 bases and 4 bases, with 7 bases remaining between them. Here the CDR3 DNA reads TGCGCCAGCAGCCAAGAGGCTGTTTACAATGAGCAGTTCTTC. Translated: CASSQEAVYNEQFF.